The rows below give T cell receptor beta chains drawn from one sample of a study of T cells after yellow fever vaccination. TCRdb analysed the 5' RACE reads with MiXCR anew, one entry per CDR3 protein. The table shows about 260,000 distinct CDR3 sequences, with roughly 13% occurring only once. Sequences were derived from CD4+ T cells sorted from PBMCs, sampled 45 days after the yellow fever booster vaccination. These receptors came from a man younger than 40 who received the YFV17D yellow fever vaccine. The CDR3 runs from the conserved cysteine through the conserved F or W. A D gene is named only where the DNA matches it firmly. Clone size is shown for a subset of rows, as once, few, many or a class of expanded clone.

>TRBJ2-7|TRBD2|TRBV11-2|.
TGTGCCAGCAGTTCTGGGAGGGCGACTAGCGGGAGTTATCTGGGAGAGCAGTACTTC
CASSSGRATSGSYLGEQYF
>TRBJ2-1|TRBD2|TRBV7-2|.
TGTGCCAGCAGCCGGACTAGCGGGATCGGGTTCAATGAGCAGTTCTTC
CASSRTSGIGFNEQFF
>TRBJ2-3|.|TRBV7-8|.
TGTGCCAGCAGCTTCGGGGGTAATAAGGCAGATACGCAGTATTTT
CASSFGGNKADTQYF
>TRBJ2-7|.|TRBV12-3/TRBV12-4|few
TGTGCCAGCAGTTTAGGCGGAACGAGGACCTCCTACGAGCAGTACTTC
CASSLGGTRTSYEQYF
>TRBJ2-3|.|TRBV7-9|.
TGTGCCAGCAGCACGTGGAGCACAGATACGCAGTATTTT
CASSTWSTDTQYF
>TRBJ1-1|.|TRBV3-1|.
TGTGCCAGCAGCCAAGCGTCTGAAGCTTTCTTT
CASSQASEAFF
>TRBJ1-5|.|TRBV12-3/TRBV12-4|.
TGTGCCAGCGACCGGGGAAATCAGCCCCAGCATTTT
CASDRGNQPQHF
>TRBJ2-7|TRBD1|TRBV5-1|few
TGCGCCAGCAGCTCCGAACCGGGACAGGGAGGTGAGCAGTACTTC
CASSSEPGQGGEQYF
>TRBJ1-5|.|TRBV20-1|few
TGCAGTGCTAGAGATCCCCGGGGTAGAGTATATAGCAATCAGCCCCAGCATTTT
CSARDPRGRVYSNQPQHF
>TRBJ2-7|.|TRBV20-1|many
TGCAGTGCCCGGATGGACTACGAGCAGTACTTC
CSARMDYEQYF
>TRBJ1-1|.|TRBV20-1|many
TGCAGTGCTAGAGATAGGGCACGATCCTATTTCACTGAAGCTTTCTTT
CSARDRARSYFTEAFF
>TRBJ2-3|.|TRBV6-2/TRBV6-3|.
TGTGCCAGCGGTTCAATACCCACCGATACGCAGTATTTT
CASGSIPTDTQYF
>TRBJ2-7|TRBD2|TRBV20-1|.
TGCAGTGCTAGTCTCATGACCGGACGGCTGGGAGGGCACGCTACCGAGCAGTACTTC
CSASLMTGRLGGHATEQYF
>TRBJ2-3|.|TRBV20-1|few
TGCAGTGCTAGATCTATGTCTGGCACAGATACGCAGTATTTT
CSARSMSGTDTQYF
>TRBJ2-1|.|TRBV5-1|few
TGCGCCAGCAGCGTAGATCCCCACCCCCGCAATGAGCAGTTCTTC
CASSVDPHPRNEQFF
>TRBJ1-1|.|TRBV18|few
TGTGCCAGCTCACCAGGGTCCGGGGATGAAGCTTTCTTT
CASSPGSGDEAFF
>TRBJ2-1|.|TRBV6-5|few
TGTGCCAGCAGTTTAGAATTCCATAACAATGAGCAGTTCTTC
CASSLEFHNNEQFF
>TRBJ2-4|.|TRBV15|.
TGTGCCACCAGCAGTGAATGGGGCGCGGGCAAAAACATTCAGTACTTC
CATSSEWGAGKNIQYF
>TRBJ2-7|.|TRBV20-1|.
TGCAGTGCTAGAGATTCGGGCAGGTCTGGCTACGAGCAGTACTTC
CSARDSGRSGYEQYF
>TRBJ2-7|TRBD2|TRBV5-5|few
TGTGCCAGCAGCTTGCTAGCGGGAGTTCTAGACGAGCAGTACTTC
CASSLLAGVLDEQYF
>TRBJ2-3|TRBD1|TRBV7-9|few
TGTGCCAGCAGCGACAGGGTTGCTGGGCAGGATACGCAGTATTTT
CASSDRVAGQDTQYF
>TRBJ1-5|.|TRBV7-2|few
TGTGCCAGCAGCTCGGACATCGGAGTGGGGACCCAGCATTTT
CASSSDIGVGTQHF
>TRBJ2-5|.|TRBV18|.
TGTGCCAGCTCACCACCCCCTTCGGCAGGTAGAGAGACCCAGTACTTC
CASSPPPSAGRETQYF
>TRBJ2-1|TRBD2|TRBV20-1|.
TGCAGTGCTCCGACTAGCGGGACGTCCCGGGCCAGCAATGAGCAGTTCTTC
CSAPTSGTSRASNEQFF
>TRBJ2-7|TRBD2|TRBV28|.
TGTGCCAGCATTGAAAGCGGGAATACCTACGAGCAGTACTTC
CASIESGNTYEQYF
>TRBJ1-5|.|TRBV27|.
TGTGCCAGCAGTTCTGACAGCCCCAATCAGCCCCAGCATTTT
CASSSDSPNQPQHF
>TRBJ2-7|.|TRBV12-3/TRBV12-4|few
TGTGCCAGCAGTTCCGACACCGCCTACGAGCAGTACTTC
CASSSDTAYEQYF
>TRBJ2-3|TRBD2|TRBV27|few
TGTGCCAGCAGAGGCGGGAGGGCCGTTAATACGCAGTATTTT
CASRGGRAVNTQYF
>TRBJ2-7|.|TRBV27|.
TGTGCCAGCAGTCACTTTGCGACAGGCCCCTACGAGCAGTACTTC
CASSHFATGPYEQYF
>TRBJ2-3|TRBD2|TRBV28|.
TGTGCCAGCAGTCTGGGCGGGAGGATAGCAGATACGCAGTATTTT
CASSLGGRIADTQYF
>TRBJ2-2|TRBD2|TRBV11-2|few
TGTGCCAGCAGCTTAGTTCCGGGACTAGCGGGAACCACCGGGGAGCTGTTTTTT
CASSLVPGLAGTTGELFF
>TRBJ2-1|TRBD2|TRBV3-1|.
TGTGCCAGCAGCCATGTTTGGTTAGGGAATAGCGGGATTTCCTACAATGAGCAGTTCTTC
CASSHVWLGNSGISYNEQFF
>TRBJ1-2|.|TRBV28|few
TGTGCCAGCAGTATCAGGGGCTACTATGGCTACACCTTC
CASSIRGYYGYTF
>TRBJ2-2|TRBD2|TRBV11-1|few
TGTGCCCGGGGCGGGGACGTCTGGACTAGTCAGAACACCGGGGAGCTGTTTTTT
CARGGDVWTSQNTGELFF
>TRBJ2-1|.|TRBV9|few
TGTGCCAGCAGCGTAGAGGGTAGGCCCCATGAGCAGTTCTTC
CASSVEGRPHEQFF
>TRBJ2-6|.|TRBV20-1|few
TGCAGTGCTGCGGACAACACTGGGGCCAACGTCCTGACTTTC
CSAADNTGANVLTF
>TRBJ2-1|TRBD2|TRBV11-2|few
TGTGCCAGCAGCTCCGCCCCCGGGACTAGCGGGAGTCAAAATGAGCAGTTCTTC
CASSSAPGTSGSQNEQFF
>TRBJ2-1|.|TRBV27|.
TGTGCCAGCAGTTTGGGACCGCAACCCTACAATGAGCAGTTCTTC
CASSLGPQPYNEQFF
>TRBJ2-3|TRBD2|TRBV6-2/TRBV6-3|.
TGTGCCAGCAGTTCTGGACTAGCGGGAGCTGCAGATACGCAGTATTTT
CASSSGLAGAADTQYF
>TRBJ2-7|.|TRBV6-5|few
TGTGCCAGCAGTTACCCTGACAACGCGGTCTACGAGCAGTACTTC
CASSYPDNAVYEQYF
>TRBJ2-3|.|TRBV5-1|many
TGCGCCAGCAGCTTGATGACAGCACCCAGAGATACGCAGTATTTT
CASSLMTAPRDTQYF
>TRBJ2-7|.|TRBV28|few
TGTGCCAGCAGTACCGTTAGCGTGAGCTCCTACGAGCAGTACTTC
CASSTVSVSSYEQYF
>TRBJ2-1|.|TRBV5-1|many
TGCGCCAGCAGCTTGACGGGGAATGAGCAGTTCTTC
CASSLTGNEQFF
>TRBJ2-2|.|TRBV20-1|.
TGCAGTGCTCGTGCCCAGAACACCGGGCAGCTGTTTTTT
CSARAQNTGQLFF
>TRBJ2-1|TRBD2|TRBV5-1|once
TGCGCCAGCAGCTGGTCGAGAGGGACTAGCCTCGGGAATGAGCAGTTCTTC
CASSWSRGTSLGNEQFF
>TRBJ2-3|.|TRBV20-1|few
TGCAGTGCTCACCCAGGGGATACGCAGTATTTT
CSAHPGDTQYF
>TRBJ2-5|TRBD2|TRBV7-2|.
TGTGCCAGCAGCTACGGGAGACTAGCGGGTATGACCCAGTACTTC
CASSYGRLAGMTQYF
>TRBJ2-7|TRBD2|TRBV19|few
TGTGCCAGTAGTGACCGACACACACCGGGACTAGCGGCCACCTACGAGCAGTACTTC
CASSDRHTPGLAATYEQYF
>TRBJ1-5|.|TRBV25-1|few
TGTGCCAGCAGTGCCTCACAGGGACATCAGCCCCAGCATTTT
CASSASQGHQPQHF
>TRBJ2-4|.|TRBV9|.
TGTGCCAGCAGCGTAGACACTCGAACCAAAAACATTCAGTACTTC
CASSVDTRTKNIQYF
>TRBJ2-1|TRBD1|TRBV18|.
TGTGCCAGCTCACCACGGGACAGGGATTTTCTTGAGCAGTTCTTC
CASSPRDRDFLEQFF
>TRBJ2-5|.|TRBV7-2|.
TGTGCCAGCAGCCCCGTAAGGGAAGTAGAGACCCAGTACTTC
CASSPVREVETQYF
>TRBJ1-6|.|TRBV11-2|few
TGTGCCAGCAGCTTCGAGGGGTATAATTCACCCCTCCACTTT
CASSFEGYNSPLHF
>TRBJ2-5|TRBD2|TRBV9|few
TGTGCCAGCAGCGTAGCCAAGGGACTAGCGGGAGGGGAGACCCAGTACTTC
CASSVAKGLAGGETQYF
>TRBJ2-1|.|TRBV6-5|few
TGTGCCAGCAGTAACGGGGGAGAGCAGTTCTTC
CASSNGGEQFF